This TCR beta chain derives from a study of control samples from healthy donors and cancer patients. This CDR3 has 17 amino acids. Deletions cut 4 bases from V and 2 bases from J, with 21 bases between. Data came from immunoSEQ multiplex PCR; TCRdb stores just in-frame clones and leaves some out. The table includes about 51,000 clones, 75% to 90% detected once. This chain connects TRBV23-1 to TRBJ2-7, with D hard to call. TRBV23-1 carries the ORF label, with uncertain function. The clonotype was recovered from a man in his 70s in good health. Sequenced material: blood. Here the CDR3 DNA reads TGCGCCAGCAGTCGACCGTATAATGTACCCCTAACCTACGAGCAGTACTTC. Protein: CASSRPYNVPLTYEQYF.